Listed below are T cell receptor beta chains from one sample, sequenced in a study of blood T cell repertoires in COVID-19. This table comes from immunoSEQ multiplex PCR, and its TCRdb copy is limited to in-frame clones, with some not included. The table shows under 450,000 clones, with 75% to 90% occurring only once. Material for sequencing was peripheral blood. These receptor sequences come from a woman aged 55-70 years with COVID-19, enrolled during active disease. Each CDR3 is given with its conserved first and last residue. D genes are given only for firm matches. Not every row has a clone size; where given, it reads once, few, many or a size class.

>14|TRBV6-2/TRBV6-3|TRBJ1-2|TRBD1|.
CASSSAGGNYGYTF
TGTGCCAGCAGTTCAGCAGGGGGCAACTATGGCTACACCTTC
>13|TRBV20-1|TRBJ2-7|.|.
CSASDGGAYEQYF
TGCAGTGCTAGTGATGGCGGGGCCTACGAGCAGTACTTC
>12|TRBV12-3/TRBV12-4|TRBJ2-7|.|.
CASSLVRTEQYF
TGTGCCAGCAGTTTAGTCAGAACAGAGCAGTACTTC
>13|TRBV2|TRBJ1-2|.|.
CASSEDINYGYTF
TGTGCCAGCAGTGAGGACATAAACTATGGCTACACCTTC
>15|TRBV7-3|TRBJ2-3|TRBD2|.
CASSWTSGGAGTQYF
TGTGCCAGCAGCTGGACTAGCGGGGGGGCGGGTACGCAGTATTTT
>13|TRBV24-1|TRBJ2-1|.|.
CATSDSSYNEQFF
TGTGCCACCAGTGATTCATCCTACAATGAGCAGTTCTTC
>13|TRBV9|TRBJ2-1|.|.
CASSVEGGREQFF
TGTGCCAGCAGCGTAGAAGGGGGTAGGGAGCAGTTCTTC
>17|TRBV7-2|TRBJ1-5|TRBD1|.
CASSLGDSFFSNQPQHF
TGTGCCAGCAGCTTAGGGGACAGTTTTTTTAGCAATCAGCCCCAGCATTTT
>12|TRBV6-5|TRBJ1-2|.|.
CASSAKGYGYTF
TGTGCCAGCAGCGCAAAGGGGTATGGCTACACCTTC
>13|TRBV14|TRBJ1-1|.|few
CASSLDSWTEAFF
TGTGCCAGCAGCTTGGACAGCTGGACTGAAGCTTTCTTT
>14|TRBV23-1|TRBJ2-7|TRBD2|.
CASSLAGAHYEQYF
TGCGCCAGCAGTTTAGCGGGGGCCCACTACGAGCAGTACTTC
>15|TRBV5-1|TRBJ2-7|.|.
CASSFRGKVGNEQYF
TGCGCCAGCAGCTTTAGGGGGAAAGTCGGCAACGAGCAGTACTTC
>13|TRBV7-2|TRBJ2-3|.|.
CASKDYLADTQYF
TGTGCCAGCAAGGACTACCTCGCAGATACGCAGTATTTT
>15|TRBV6-5|TRBJ2-2|TRBD1|.
CASSATGVSTGELFF
TGTGCCAGCAGCGCTACAGGGGTCAGCACCGGGGAGCTGTTTTTT
>18|TRBV28|TRBJ2-3|TRBD1|.
CASSLRTGDASNTDTQYF
TGTGCCAGCAGTTTACGGACAGGGGATGCTTCGAACACAGATACGCAGTATTTT
>16|TRBV19|TRBJ1-1|.|.
CASSPEQGRGNTEAFF
TGTGCCAGTAGTCCCGAACAGGGTCGAGGGAACACTGAAGCTTTCTTT
>18|TRBV2|TRBJ2-3|TRBD2|.
CASSDDGLAGAVKDTQYF
TGTGCCAGCAGTGATGACGGACTAGCGGGGGCCGTGAAGGATACGCAGTATTTT
>16|TRBV18|TRBJ2-1|TRBD2|.
CASSLTGPSGGGEQFF
TGTGCCAGCTCACTAACTGGGCCTAGCGGGGGAGGTGAGCAGTTCTTC
>15|TRBV18|TRBJ2-7|TRBD2|.
CASREGRGSSYEQYF
TGTGCCAGCCGAGAGGGGCGGGGGAGCTCCTACGAGCAGTACTTC
>12|TRBV30|TRBJ1-2|.|few
CAGDVGAISYTF
TGTGCCGGAGACGTGGGGGCAATTAGCTACACCTTC
>15|TRBV14|TRBJ1-3|.|.
CASSQAAYSGNTIYF
TGTGCCAGCAGCCAAGCAGCGTACTCTGGAAACACCATATATTTT
>17|TRBV6-2/TRBV6-3|TRBJ2-1|TRBD2|once
CASSYSSTSGGANEQFF
TGTGCCAGCAGTTACTCCTCGACTAGCGGGGGGGCCAATGAGCAGTTCTTC
>15|TRBV7-3|TRBJ2-3|.|.
CASSLLAASTDTQYF
TGTGCCAGCAGCTTATTGGCGGCTAGCACAGATACGCAGTATTTT
>20|TRBV5-1|TRBJ2-6|TRBD1|once
CASSLQKPGQGAPGANVLTF
TGCGCCAGCAGCTTACAGAAACCGGGACAGGGCGCCCCTGGGGCCAACGTCCTGACTTTC
>14|TRBV4-1|TRBJ1-2|TRBD1|.
CASSPLQGAYGYTF
TGCGCCAGCAGCCCCTTGCAGGGGGCCTATGGCTACACCTTC
>14|TRBV10-2|TRBJ2-1|TRBD2|.
CASTLAGGGHEQFF
TGCGCCAGCACCCTAGCGGGGGGGGGCCATGAGCAGTTCTTC
>15|TRBV7-9|TRBJ1-3|.|.
CASSSWLDSGNTIYF
TGTGCCAGCAGCTCGTGGTTAGACTCTGGAAACACCATATATTTT
>16|TRBV4-3|TRBJ2-7|.|.
CASSQHPSRDNVEQYF
TGCGCCAGCAGCCAACACCCATCACGGGACAACGTCGAGCAGTACTTC
>15|TRBV6-2/TRBV6-3|TRBJ1-5|.|few
CASSYSYKGDQPQHF
TGTGCCAGCAGTTACTCTTATAAGGGAGATCAGCCCCAGCATTTT
>14|TRBV27|TRBJ2-5|.|.
CASSPDTGKETQYF
TGTGCCAGCAGTCCAGATACAGGGAAAGAGACCCAGTACTTC
>15|TRBV7-2|TRBJ1-4|.|.
CASSFSGGKGEKLFF
TGTGCCAGCAGCTTTTCTGGAGGGAAAGGGGAAAAACTGTTTTTT
>15|TRBV19|TRBJ2-1|TRBD1|few
CASSVGQGASDEQFF
TGTGCCAGTAGTGTCGGACAGGGGGCATCCGATGAGCAGTTCTTC
>11|TRBV10-2|TRBJ1-2|.|.
CASGGGVGYTF
TGCGCCAGCGGAGGAGGGGTCGGCTACACCTTC
>15|TRBV4-2|TRBJ2-1|.|.
CASSQEGGADNEQFF
TGTGCCAGCAGCCAAGAGGGGGGGGCCGACAATGAGCAGTTCTTC
>14|TRBV9|TRBJ2-5|.|.
CASSGAGSQETQYF
TGTGCCAGCAGCGGGGCGGGGTCTCAAGAGACCCAGTACTTC
>15|TRBV14|TRBJ2-3|.|.
CASSEPQGSTDTQYF
TGTGCCAGCAGCGAACCCCAGGGAAGCACAGATACGCAGTATTTT
>12|TRBV12-3/TRBV12-4|TRBJ2-3|.|.
CASSNTKVTQYF
TGTGCCAGCAGTAATACTAAGGTTACGCAGTATTTT
>17|TRBV3-1/TRBV3-2|TRBJ2-6|TRBD1|.
CASSRGTGGSGANVLTF
TGTGCCAGCAGCCGCGGGACAGGGGGCTCTGGGGCCAACGTCCTGACTTTC
>18|TRBV5-4|TRBJ2-1|.|.
CASSSGGTATSSYNEQFF
TGTGCCAGCAGCTCCGGTGGGACTGCCACTAGCTCCTACAATGAGCAGTTCTTC
>19|TRBV21-1|TRBJ1-1|.|.
CASSKKRGSLSSENTEAFF
TGTGCCAGCAGCAAAAAAAGGGGTTCGCTCAGTTCCGAAAACACTGAAGCTTTCTTT
>13|TRBV6-2/TRBV6-3|TRBJ1-1|.|.
CASSYRLNTEAFF
TGTGCCAGCAGTTACCGACTAAACACTGAAGCTTTCTTT
>14|TRBV7-2|TRBJ1-3|.|.
CASSSAGAGNTIYF
TGTGCCAGCAGTAGCGCGGGGGCTGGAAACACCATATATTTT
>15|TRBV27|TRBJ2-2|TRBD1|once
CASSTLDRDAGELFF
TGTGCCAGCAGTACCCTCGACAGGGACGCCGGGGAGCTGTTTTTT
>16|TRBV6-7|TRBJ2-2|TRBD1|.
CASSRLEGACTGELFF
TGTGCCAGCAGTCGTCTCGAGGGGGCGTGCACCGGGGAGCTGTTTTTT
>13|TRBV2|TRBJ2-7|TRBD2|.
CASRRGEGYEQYF
TGTGCCAGCAGGCGAGGGGAGGGCTACGAGCAGTACTTC
>16|TRBV11-2|TRBJ2-1|.|.
CASSLDRQGWWNEQFF
TGTGCCAGCAGCTTAGATAGGCAGGGGTGGTGGAATGAGCAGTTCTTC
>16|TRBV19|TRBJ2-4|.|.
CASSRAGPPAKNIQYF
TGTGCCAGTAGCCGTGCGGGGCCACCAGCCAAAAACATTCAGTACTTC
>13|TRBV12-3/TRBV12-4|TRBJ1-1|.|once
CASSSRGNTEAFF
TGTGCCAGCAGTTCTCGGGGGAACACTGAAGCTTTCTTT
>15|TRBV27|TRBJ1-6|.|.
CASSRTQGGYSPLHF
TGTGCCAGCAGTCGCACCCAGGGTGGGTATTCACCCCTCCACTTT
>12|TRBV3-1/TRBV3-2|TRBJ2-1|.|.
CASSPGYNEQFF
TGTGCCAGCAGCCCCGGTTACAATGAGCAGTTCTTC
>16|TRBV5-8|TRBJ2-5|TRBD1|.
CASSRLETGGEETQYF
TGTGCCAGCAGCCGGCTAGAGACAGGGGGGGAAGAGACCCAGTACTTC
>14|TRBV25-1|TRBJ2-7|TRBD1|.
CASSETGGVNEQYF
TGTGCCAGCAGTGAGACAGGGGGAGTGAACGAGCAGTACTTC